This TCR beta chain was identified in a study of blood T cell repertoires in COVID-19. Looking at the study overall: The United States, Italy and Spain were the sources of the acute and convalescent COVID-19 samples. PBMCs, B-cell-depleted T cells, or T cells were the source of the cDNA or gDNA that made up the material.

Authors' methods: Reference gene primer amplification yielded estimated nucleated cell counts. Assay: immunoSEQ multiplex PCR; the TCRdb copy retains only in-frame clones and omits some. Clone size and V and J calls were adopted from that table, with D and trimming inferred from the DNA. The table has 90,000 to 100,000 clones, 65% to 90% seen once. Deletions cut 1 base from V and 8 bases from J, with 14 bases between. This CDR3 region has 14 residues. Germline V gene data show CDR1 as SEHNR and CDR2 as FQNEAQ (reference sequence). Sequenced: peripheral blood. The clonotype was recovered from a man aged 70 or older with active or convalescent COVID-19. The V gene is TRBV7-9, the J gene TRBJ1-2; D might be TRBD1 (6 bases). CDR3 in DNA: TGTGCCAGCAGCTTAGTTGAGCAGGGGAAAGGCTACACCTTC. Translation: CASSLVEQGKGYTF.